This passage covers 7 T cell receptor beta chains from one sample sequenced in a study of blood T cells in healthy people across ages. Alongside a J-beta primer mix, a sample-barcoded 5' primer served in a second PCR lasting roughly 6 to 11 cycles. A single record per CDR3 protein comes from TCRdb applying MiXCR to the 5' RACE reads. The table shows roughly 1.7 million distinct CDR3 sequences, with about 35% occurring only once. The sequencing input was blood. These receptors were obtained from a woman in her twenties or thirties in good health.

The sample holds one count of this clonotype. This chain connects TRBV28 to TRBJ2-2; D perhaps matches TRBD2 (6 bases). V was shortened by 5 bases and J by 0 bases, with 10 bases between the two germline ends. The CDR3 has 15 residues. Germline V gene sequence: CDR1 MDHEN, CDR2 SYDVKM. The CDR3 DNA follows: TGTGCCAGCAGTGCAGCGGGCCCGAACACCGGGGAGCTGTTTTTT. Protein sequence: CASSAAGPNTGELFF.

This chain uses TRBV3-1 with TRBJ2-7, with TRBD1 matching over 8 bases. Germline V gene sequence: CDR1 LGHDT, CDR2 YNNKEL (reference sequence). V lost 1 base and J lost 6; bases outside the gene matches: 8. This CDR3 is 15 amino acids long. The CDR3 region is CASSQGTGLNFEQYF. CDR3 nucleotide sequence: TGTGCCAGCAGCCAAGGGACAGGGCTAAATTTCGAGCAGTACTTC.

Only a few counts were recorded for this clonotype. V is TRBV20-1 and J is TRBJ1-2; D gene ambiguous. V dropped 1 base and J dropped 2 bases, with 14 bases sitting between them. Looked up from germline, CDR1 is DFQATT and CDR2 is SNEGSKA (reference sequence). CDR3 length: 15 amino acids. The CDR3 sequence: CSARVGNGSNYGYTF. Here the CDR3 DNA reads TGCAGTGCTAGAGTCGGAAACGGATCAAACTATGGCTACACCTTC.

This rearrangement joins TRBV11-2 to TRBJ2-3; weak D call: TRBD2 (6 bases). CDR1 and CDR2 (germline): SGHAT, FQNNGV. The CDR3 totals 13 residues. V was cut by 5 bases and J by 8 bases, with 14 bases left in between. CDR3 region: CASSPRDWGTQYF. The CDR3, as DNA: TGTGCCAGCAGCCCACGGGACTGGGGTACGCAGTATTTT. Full variable domain (outside the CDR3, taken from reference TRBV11-2 and TRBJ2-3): EAGVAQSPRYKIIEKRQSVAFWCNPISGHATLYWYQQILGQGPKLLIQFQNNGVVDDSQLPKDRFSAERLKGVDSTLKIQPAKLEDSAVYLCASSPRDWGTQYFGPGTRLTVL.

The chain couples TRBV4-1 to TRBJ2-2, with TRBD2 matching over 8 bases. CDR3 length: 16 residues. The ends lost 1 base at V and 6 bases at J; junction bases unmatched: 7. Germline assignment: CDR1 MGHRA and CDR2 YSYEKL. The CDR3, as DNA: TGCGCCAGCAGCCAAGTCCTAGCGGGCAGCGCCGGGGAGCTGTTTTTT. This sequence encodes CASSQVLAGSAGELFF.

The chain carries TRBV30 and TRBJ2-7, with 7 bases fitting TRBD1. This CDR3 is 14 amino acids long. Germline V CDR1 and CDR2: GTSNPN, SVGIG (reference sequence). After removal of 3 bases from V and 7 bases from J, the junction contained 12 bases not matched to a gene. This CDR3 is CAWSPGTALGEQYF. DNA for the CDR3: TGTGCCTGGAGCCCCGGGACAGCTCTCGGGGAGCAGTACTTC.

V is TRBV9 and J is TRBJ2-6; 8 positions match TRBD1. V gave up 3 bases and J gave up 0 bases; unmatched junction bases: 5. CDR1 is SGDLS and CDR2 is YYNGEE in the germline V gene. This CDR3 has 17 amino acids. The CDR3, as DNA: TGTGCCAGCAGCGGTGAGACAGGGGTCTCTGGGGCCAACGTCCTGACTTTC. Protein product: CASSGETGVSGANVLTF.